These 20 T cell receptor beta chains came from one sample sequenced in a study of blood T cell repertoires in COVID-19. The protocol was immunoSEQ multiplex PCR, while the TCRdb copy is restricted to in-frame clones and leaves out a portion. The sample has about 150,000 clones; approximately 85% are singletons. Sequencing was performed on peripheral blood. These receptors all stem from a man aged 60 to 75 with COVID-19, enrolled during active disease.

The rearrangement links TRBV9 to TRBJ1-1; TRBD1 agrees at 9 bases. This CDR3 region has 16 residues. Germline loops: CDR1 SGDLS, CDR2 YYNGEE. J was trimmed by 0 bases and V by 3 bases; bases with no gene match: 6. For the CDR3, the DNA is TGTGCCAGCAGCGACCCACAGGGGGCGTTGAACACTGAAGCTTTCTTT. As protein: CASSDPQGALNTEAFF.

CDR3 residues: CASSQQGVGQPQHF. The CDR3, as DNA: TGTGCCAGCAGCCAACAGGGGGTCGGGCAGCCCCAGCATTTT. V gene TRBV3-1 (or the pseudogene TRBV3-2) combines with J gene TRBJ1-5; 7 bases agree with TRBD1. V was pared by 2 bases and J by 7 bases, with 5 bases of the junction left unmatched. Germline CDR1 reads LGHDT; CDR2 reads YNNKEL (reference sequence). This CDR3 comprises 14 residues.

The V and J genes are TRBV28 and TRBJ1-4, with D maybe TRBD1 (5 bases). V shed 5 bases and J shed 10 bases, with 17 bases lying between them. Germline V CDR1 and CDR2: MDHEN, SYDVKM. The CDR3 loop spans 14 amino acids. CDR3 region: CASSRQPLVGKLFF. The CDR3 DNA reads TGTGCCAGCAGTCGACAGCCCTTGGTGGGAAAACTGTTTTTT.

This chain joins TRBV6-5 and TRBJ2-1; TRBD2 matches at 11 bases. The junction had 6 bases not matched to a gene; V was cut back by 6 bases and J by 8 bases. The CDR3 runs to 14 residues. The germline CDR1 and CDR2 sequences are MNHEY and SVGAGI. This CDR3 reads CASRETSGNHEQFF. CDR3 DNA: TGTGCCAGCAGAGAGACTAGCGGGAACCATGAGCAGTTCTTC.

V is TRBV27 and J is TRBJ1-2; D uncertain. Germline V gene data show CDR1 as MNHEY and CDR2 as SMNVEV (reference sequence). The length of the CDR3 is 15 residues. V lost 2 bases and J 0 bases, leaving 10 bases between the germline ends. The CDR3 loop is CASSLGQPTNYGYTF. The CDR3 nucleotides read TGTGCCAGCAGTTTAGGGCAGCCTACTAACTATGGCTACACCTTC.

The chain uses TRBV7-8 and TRBJ1-6; 10 bases agree with TRBD1. The germline V gene has CDR1 SGHVS and CDR2 FQNEAQ. The CDR3 length is 15 residues. Trimming took 2 bases from V and 8 from J; bases not matched to a gene: 3. In DNA, the CDR3 is TGTGCCAGCAGCTTACGGGACAGGGGAGATTCACCCCTCCACTTT. Its translation: CASSLRDRGDSPLHF.

The V gene is TRBV29-1, the J gene TRBJ1-1; no definite D call. V was pared by 6 bases and J by 6 bases, with 14 bases between. CDR1 is SQVTM, CDR2 ANQGSEA, per germline. This CDR3 is 12 amino acids long. The chain's CDR3 is CSVRVGGAEAFF. The CDR3 nucleotides read TGCAGCGTCCGGGTGGGTGGCGCTGAAGCTTTCTTT.

The CDR3 DNA sequence: TGTGCCAGCAGCTCAGGAGGGTCGGTCTATGGCTACACCTTC. Protein sequence: CASSSGGSVYGYTF. The genes are TRBV9 and TRBJ1-2; no clear D. Looked up from germline, CDR1 is SGDLS and CDR2 is YYNGEE. This CDR3 region has 14 residues. V lost 4 bases to trimming and J lost 4 bases, with 14 bases between them.

This clone has only one observation. The chain recombines TRBV6-2 or TRBV6-3 with TRBJ2-7; 12 positions agree with TRBD2. Germline values: CDR1 MNHEY, CDR2 SVGEGT. V was clipped by 5 bases and J by 6 bases; unmatched bases: 11. The CDR3 spans 16 residues. The DNA of the CDR3 is TGTGCCAGCAGTGGAGCCGGGACTAGCGGGTTCAGCGAGCAGTACTTC. Its translation is CASSGAGTSGFSEQYF.

This chain links TRBV5-1 with TRBJ1-5, with 12 bases that match TRBD1. The CDR3 sequence is 20 residues long. CDR1 and CDR2 (germline): SGHRS, YFSETQ. With 0 bases clipped from V and 4 bases from J, the junction kept 14 bases outside the gene matches. The CDR3 spells CASSLAWDRGLSGTNQPQHF. The CDR3 nucleotides read TGCGCCAGCAGCTTGGCCTGGGACAGGGGGCTTAGCGGGACTAATCAGCCCCAGCATTTT.

The rearrangement uses TRBV6-2 or TRBV6-3 and TRBJ2-1, with D perhaps TRBD1 (5 bases). Germline CDR1 reads MNHEY; CDR2 reads SVGEGT. The CDR3 has 16 residues. V was shortened by 0 bases and J by 0 bases, with 9 bases between the two germline ends. CDR3 DNA sequence: TGTGCCAGCAGTTACTCGGGGCTGAGCTCCTACAATGAGCAGTTCTTC. This encodes CASSYSGLSSYNEQFF.

The chain carries TRBV29-1 and TRBJ2-1; 7 bases map to TRBD1. This CDR3 is built from 13 residues. Germline V gene data show CDR1 as SQVTM and CDR2 as ANQGSEA. After removal of 4 bases from V and 8 bases from J, the junction contained 8 bases not matched to a gene. The CDR3 loop is CSVGSGGIDEQFF. CDR3 bases: TGCAGCGTTGGGTCAGGGGGAATAGATGAGCAGTTCTTC.

The rearrangement links TRBV5-4 to TRBJ1-6; D ambiguous. Trimming shortened V by 0 bases and J by 9 bases, and 10 bases separated the two germline ends. The germline CDR1 and CDR2 sequences are SGHNT and YYREEE (reference sequence). The CDR3 runs to 14 residues. The CDR3 protein is CASSLAPGVSPLHF. As DNA, the CDR3 is TGTGCCAGCAGCTTGGCCCCAGGTGTTTCACCCCTCCACTTT.

This clone showed up just a few times. V gene TRBV19 combines with J gene TRBJ2-7, with 8 bases identical to TRBD2. Germline CDR1 and CDR2: LNHDA and SQIVND (reference sequence). The CDR3 covers 13 residues. Unmatched junction bases numbered 3, after V lost 8 bases and J lost 0 bases. The CDR3: CASSGTSSYEQYF. In DNA form, the CDR3 reads TGTGCCAGTTCCGGGACTAGCTCCTACGAGCAGTACTTC.

The chain has TRBV9 and TRBJ1-4; 9 positions agree with TRBD1. The CDR3 loop spans 15 amino acids. Per germline, CDR1 SGDLS and CDR2 YYNGEE. Losses at the gene ends were 3 bases for V and 7 bases for J; bases not matched to a gene: 7. CDR3: CASSAGQGRGEKLFF. The CDR3 DNA follows: TGTGCCAGCAGCGCCGGACAGGGGAGAGGTGAAAAACTGTTTTTT.

This sequence joins TRBV7-8 and TRBJ2-1; 11 nucleotides line up with TRBD2. The CDR3 is 15 amino acids. Germline CDR1 and CDR2: SGHVS and FQNEAQ. The trim removed 4 bases at V and 6 bases at J, leaving 5 bases unmatched. CDR3 DNA sequence: TGTGCCAGCAGCTCCGATAGCGGGAGGGCCAATGAGCAGTTCTTC. The encoded protein is CASSSDSGRANEQFF.

The chain links TRBV5-1 to TRBJ2-6; D might be TRBD1 (6 bases). Germline V lookup: CDR1 SGHRS, CDR2 YFSETQ. V dropped 5 bases and J dropped 0 bases, with 9 bases sitting between them. This CDR3 is 15 amino acids long. CDR3 in amino acids: CASRSQGSGANVLTF. The CDR3 DNA follows: TGCGCCAGCAGATCACAGGGCTCTGGGGCCAACGTCCTGACTTTC. The variable domain in full, with the rest retrieved from reference TRBV5-1 and TRBJ2-6, is KAGVTQTPRYLIKTRGQQVTLSCSPISGHRSVSWYQQTPGQGLQFLFEYFSETQRNKGNFPGRFSGRQFSNSRSEMNVSTLELGDSALYLCASRSQGSGANVLTFGAGSRLTVL.

The chain is built from TRBV29-1 and TRBJ1-1, with D perhaps matching TRBD1 (5 bases). The V gene's germline CDR1 is SQVTM and CDR2 ANQGSEA. The CDR3 length is 12 residues. The V end lost 1 base, the J end lost 4 bases, and 7 bases lay between the germline ends. The CDR3 loop is CSVEAGLTEAFF. The CDR3 DNA reads as TGCAGCGTTGAAGCAGGGCTCACTGAAGCTTTCTTT.

The chain employs TRBV18 and TRBJ2-3, with D possibly being TRBD2 (5 bases). The CDR3 runs 16 residues. Germline V gene sequence: CDR1 KGHSH, CDR2 LQKENI. Trimming shortened V by 0 bases and J by 0 bases, and 10 bases separated the two germline ends. CDR3 nucleotides: TGTGCCAGCTCACCACCGAGGGCAGGCAGCACAGATACGCAGTATTTT. Translation gives CASSPPRAGSTDTQYF.

The chain couples TRBV28 to TRBJ1-1; 7 nucleotides align to TRBD1. The V gene end was trimmed by 4 bases and the J gene end by 2 bases; junction bases not matched to a gene: 10. CDR3 length: 16 amino acids. Germline CDR1 is MDHEN and CDR2 is SYDVKM. Here the CDR3 reads CASSSQGQPPNTEAFF. In DNA form, the CDR3 reads TGTGCCAGCAGTTCTCAGGGACAGCCACCCAACACTGAAGCTTTCTTT. The full variable domain, in which reference TRBV28 and TRBJ1-1 provide the parts outside the CDR3, is DVKVTQSSRYLVKRTGEKVFLECVQDMDHENMFWYRQDPGLGLRLIYFSYDVKMKEKGDIPEGYSVSREKKERFSLILESASTNQTSMYLCASSSQGQPPNTEAFFGQGTRLTVV.